Each of the 9 T cell receptor beta chains below was sequenced from the same sample in a study of spatial heterogeneity in lung cancer. TCRdb ran MiXCR on the 5' RACE reads and lists one entry per CDR3 protein. The table lists around 89,000 distinct CDR3 sequences, about 12% of them singletons, with approximately 39% in the top ten. Time point defined: sample taken at primary tumor resection. This sample comprised PBMCs, obtained at surgery. These receptors originate from a male donor with early-stage non-small cell lung cancer.

The chain uses TRBV10-2 and TRBJ2-1; D may match TRBD1 or TRBD2 (5 bases each). The V gene lost 2 bases and the J gene lost 4 bases, with 12 bases spanning the gap. The germline V gene has CDR1 WSHSY and CDR2 SAAADI. This CDR3 has 15 amino acids. The CDR3 sequence is CASSENGALYNEQFF. The CDR3 nucleotides read TGCGCCAGCAGTGAGAACGGGGCCCTATACAATGAGCAGTTCTTC.

This clonotype was detected a few times. V and J are TRBV6-6 and TRBJ2-6; D remains ambiguous. CDR3 size: 17 residues. V lost 0 bases and J lost 1, with 10 bases in between. Germline-derived CDR1 and CDR2 are MNHNY and SVGAGI (reference sequence). For the CDR3, the DNA is TGTGCCAGCAGTTACTCCGGAGTGCAGTCTGGGGCCAACGTCCTGACTTTC. Translation: CASSYSGVQSGANVLTF.

The chain carries TRBV5-1 and TRBJ1-5; 7 bases are a match to TRBD1. Germline-derived CDR1 and CDR2 are SGHRS and YFSETQ. The CDR3 sequence is 14 residues long. The J segment lost 7 bases and the V segment lost 0 bases, leaving 4 bases of the junction unmatched. DNA for the CDR3: TGCGCCAGCAGCTTGGAGGGGGCCGGCCAGCCCCAGCATTTT. Translating gives CASSLEGAGQPQHF.

This clonotype was found many times. This chain joins TRBV7-2 and TRBJ2-3; D tentatively reads TRBD1 or TRBD2 (5 bases each). CDR3 length: 14 amino acids. The V gene lost 5 bases and the J gene lost 4 bases, with 13 bases spanning the gap. Germline CDR1 is SGHTA and CDR2 is FQGNSA. CDR3 coding DNA: TGTGCCAGCAGCCCGACAGTGGGGGCAGATACGCAGTATTTT. Protein product: CASSPTVGADTQYF.

V usage is TRBV27 and J usage is TRBJ2-1, with 10 bases lining up with TRBD2. With 2 bases clipped from V and 10 bases from J, the junction kept 8 bases outside the gene matches. Germline V gene sequence: CDR1 MNHEY, CDR2 SMNVEV (reference sequence). This CDR3 is 15 amino acids long. In DNA form, the CDR3 reads TGTGCCAGCAGTTTAGTTGCTAGCGGGAGACGAGAGCAGTTCTTC. Translated, it gives CASSLVASGRREQFF.

In this sample, this clonotype turned up a few times. This chain connects TRBV7-2 to TRBJ2-1; 7 positions agree with TRBD1. V lost 3 bases to trimming and J lost 2 bases; unmatched junction nucleotides: 4. The length of the CDR3 is 15 residues. Per the germline V gene, CDR1 is SGHTA and CDR2 is FQGNSA. The CDR3 is CASSFRDRPYNEQFF. CDR3 bases: TGTGCCAGCAGCTTCCGGGACAGACCCTACAATGAGCAGTTCTTC. The full variable domain, with the rest looked up from reference TRBV7-2 and TRBJ2-1, is GAGVSQSPSNKVTEKGKDVELRCDPISGHTALYWYRQSLGQGLEFLIYFQGNSAPDKSGLPSDRFSAERTGGSVSTLTIQRTQQEDSAVYLCASSFRDRPYNEQFFGPGTRLTVL.

This clonotype was seen a few times. The V and J genes are TRBV6-4 and TRBJ2-7, with D tentatively TRBD2 (6 bases). V was trimmed by 8 bases and J by 2 bases, leaving 16 bases between them. The length of the CDR3 is 14 residues. Germline V gene lookup returns CDR1 MRHNA and CDR2 SNTAGT. The CDR3 nucleotides read TGTGCCAGCTGGGGACCGGGGGTGCCCTACGAGCAGTACTTC. This encodes CASWGPGVPYEQYF.

The genes are TRBV5-1 and TRBJ1-2; D call uncertain. Germline V lookup: CDR1 SGHRS, CDR2 YFSETQ. V was cut by 0 bases and J by 5 bases, with 5 bases left in between. This CDR3 is 12 amino acids long. Here the CDR3 reads CASSLDEYGYTF. The CDR3 coding sequence is TGCGCCAGCAGCTTGGACGAGTATGGCTACACCTTC.

This clonotype has ten or more counts. The chain recombines TRBV11-2 with TRBJ2-2; D is undetermined. Trimming removed 0 bases from V and 6 bases from J, with 11 bases in between. The CDR3 loop spans 15 amino acids. Germline V gives CDR1 SGHAT, CDR2 FQNNGV. The CDR3 region has the DNA TGTGCCAGCAGCTTAGACCGAGCCCACTCCGGGGAGCTGTTTTTT. Translated, it gives CASSLDRAHSGELFF.